This TCR beta chain was obtained from a study of blood T cell repertoires in COVID-19. Sequencing was performed with immunoSEQ multiplex PCR; in TCRdb, only in-frame clones are kept and a portion is missing. Found here are 160,000 or so clones, around 84% of them singletons; the top ten hold roughly 15%. The J segment lost 2 bases and the V segment lost 4 bases, leaving 6 bases of the junction unmatched. The CDR3 runs to 17 residues. Looked up from germline, CDR1 is SEHNR and CDR2 is FQNEAQ (reference sequence). Sequenced: PBMCs or T cells enriched from blood (not recorded which). The clonotype was recovered from a man aged 50 or older who had recovered from COVID-19. V is TRBV7-9 and J is TRBJ2-3; the match to TRBD2 covers 13 bases. In nucleotides, the CDR3 is TGTGCCAGCAGCTCTGGACTAGCGGGGGACATCACAGATACGCAGTATTTT. Residues: CASSSGLAGDITDTQYF.